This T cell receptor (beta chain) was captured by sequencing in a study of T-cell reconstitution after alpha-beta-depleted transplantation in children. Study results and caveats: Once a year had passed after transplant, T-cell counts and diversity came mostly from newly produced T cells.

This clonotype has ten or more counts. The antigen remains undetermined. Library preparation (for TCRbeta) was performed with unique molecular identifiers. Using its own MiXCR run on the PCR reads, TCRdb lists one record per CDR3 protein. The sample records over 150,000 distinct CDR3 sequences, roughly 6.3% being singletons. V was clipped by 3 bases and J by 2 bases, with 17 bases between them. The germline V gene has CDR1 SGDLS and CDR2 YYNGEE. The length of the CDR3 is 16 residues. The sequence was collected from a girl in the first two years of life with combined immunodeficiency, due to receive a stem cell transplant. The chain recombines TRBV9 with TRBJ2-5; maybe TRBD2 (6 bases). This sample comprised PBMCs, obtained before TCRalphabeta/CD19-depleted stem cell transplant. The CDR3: CASSGPRVSGQETQYF. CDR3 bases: TGTGCCAGCAGCGGGCCCCGGGTTAGCGGACAAGAGACCCAGTACTTC.